The 31 T cell receptor beta chains below were found in one sample sequenced in a study of T cell responses to AZD1222 COVID-19 vaccine (dated by TCRdb to the early 2020s). To prepare the library, the immunoSEQ multiplex PCR assay was applied. This immuneACCESS table, as held by TCRdb, lists in-frame sequences with V and J called but not all clones. Of the missing ones, under half trace to an unresolved V gene in checked studies; the others have no known cause. The sample has around 50,000 clones on record, 80% to 90% of them singletons. Jointly, the top ten make up approximately 10% of the sample. What this sample's time point label stands for: baseline before first vaccination. The sequences come from peripheral blood, collected on day 0 of AZD1222 vaccination. These receptors were taken from an adult in good health.

The chain joins TRBV6-5 to TRBJ1-2; 10 positions agree with TRBD1. This CDR3 contains 14 residues. Trimming cost V 8 bases and J 1 base; bases outside gene matches: 4. Germline V CDR1 and CDR2: MNHEY, SVGAGI. Here the CDR3 reads CASHGTGDNYGYTF. Here the CDR3 DNA reads TGTGCCAGCCACGGGACAGGGGATAACTATGGCTACACCTTC.

This clone was seen only a few times. The chain combines TRBV5-4 with TRBJ2-7, with 10 bases identical to TRBD1. The ends lost 4 bases at V and 2 bases at J; junction bases unmatched: 3. Germline V lookup: CDR1 SGHNT, CDR2 YYREEE (reference sequence). The CDR3 length is 14 residues. CDR3 in DNA: TGTGCCAGCAGCCCTGGGACAGGGGCCTACGAGCAGTACTTC. It is translated as CASSPGTGAYEQYF.

There are a few counts of this clone. The V call is TRBV5-1, the J call TRBJ1-2, with a weak D call TRBD1 (5 bases). Germline V gene lookup returns CDR1 SGHRS and CDR2 YFSETQ. The CDR3 extends over 13 amino acids. V was shortened by 1 base and J by 2 bases, with 6 bases between the two germline ends. CDR3 coding DNA: TGCGCCAGCAGCTTGCCAGGGAACTATGGCTACACCTTC. This sequence encodes CASSLPGNYGYTF.

The rearrangement uses TRBV4-1 and TRBJ1-2; 7 bases are shared with TRBD1. From germline, CDR1 is MGHRA and CDR2 YSYEKL. The CDR3 contains 15 residues. V shed 0 bases, J shed 7 bases, and the junction held 8 bases outside the gene matches. The CDR3, as DNA: TGCGCCAGCAGCCAAGATCCCAACAGGGGTAGTGGCTACACCTTC. It specifies CASSQDPNRGSGYTF.

The rearrangement joins TRBV19 to TRBJ2-3; weak D call: TRBD1 (6 bases). This CDR3 has 16 amino acids. V dropped 1 base and J dropped 5 bases, with 16 bases sitting between them. Looked up from germline, CDR1 is LNHDA and CDR2 is SQIVND (reference sequence). This chain's CDR3 is CASSIVRGNFRDTQYF. The CDR3 nucleotides are TGTGCCAGTAGTATAGTTAGGGGGAATTTTCGAGATACGCAGTATTTT.

CDR3 in amino acids: CTSSPWGWREQYF. CDR3 sequence (DNA): TGCACCAGCAGCCCCTGGGGATGGAGGGAGCAGTACTTC. This sequence joins TRBV1 and TRBJ2-7; the table assigns TRBD2, which was not confirmed against the DNA. TRBV1 is flagged as a pseudogene. The CDR3 totals 13 residues.

In its sample, this clone was seen once. The chain joins TRBV20-1 to TRBJ1-2; D gene uncertain. Trimming cost V 6 bases and J 1 base, with 6 bases left between them. CDR1 is DFQATT, CDR2 SNEGSKA, per germline (reference sequence). This CDR3 is built from 11 residues. CDR3: CSAFDNYGYTF. The CDR3 nucleotides are TGCAGTGCGTTTGATAACTATGGCTACACCTTC.

The chain recombines TRBV27 with TRBJ2-7; D is undetermined. V dropped 0 bases and J dropped 1 base, with 7 bases sitting between them. The CDR3 runs to 14 residues. Per germline, CDR1 MNHEY and CDR2 SMNVEV (reference sequence). CDR3 amino acids: CASSLSKVSYEQYF. The CDR3 region has the DNA TGTGCCAGCAGTTTATCGAAGGTATCCTACGAGCAGTACTTC.

The chain uses TRBV5-1 and TRBJ2-1; 8 bases are shared with TRBD2. CDR3 length equals 15 residues. With V trimmed by 4 bases and J by 3 bases, 6 bases remained unmatched. CDR1 and CDR2 (germline): SGHRS, YFSETQ. Written as DNA, the CDR3 is TGCGCCAGCAGCGCGGCGGGGGGATACTACAATGAGCAGTTCTTC. Translation gives CASSAAGGYYNEQFF.

This chain links TRBV19 with TRBJ2-1, with D possibly being TRBD2 (5 bases). The V gene lost 0 bases and the J gene lost 6 bases, with 9 bases spanning the gap. CDR3 length: 14 residues. Looked up from germline, CDR1 is LNHDA and CDR2 is SQIVND (reference sequence). Written as DNA, the CDR3 is TGTGCCAGTAGTATAGATCCTAGCAGCAATGAGCAGTTCTTC. Translated, it gives CASSIDPSSNEQFF.

V and J are TRBV25-1 and TRBJ1-2, with D unclear. The V and J ends lost 6 bases and 8 bases respectively, with 13 bases between them. The CDR3 sequence is 12 residues long. CDR1 MGHDK and CDR2 SYGVNS come from the germline V gene. This CDR3 reads CASSPPFGGYTF. DNA for the CDR3: TGTGCCAGCAGCCCCCCCTTCGGAGGCTACACCTTC.

The chain recombines TRBV3-1 (or the pseudogene TRBV3-2) with TRBJ2-7; TRBD2 aligns across 11 bases. J lost 0 bases, V lost 3 bases, and 7 bases had no gene match. CDR1 LGHDT and CDR2 YNNKEL come from the germline V gene (reference sequence). The CDR3 covers 17 residues. The CDR3 here is CASSHSLAGVLSYEQYF. DNA for the CDR3: TGTGCCAGCAGCCACTCACTAGCGGGAGTCCTCTCCTACGAGCAGTACTTC.

The rearrangement links TRBV7-2 to TRBJ2-5; 12 bases map to TRBD2. The CDR3 is 15 amino acids. Per germline, CDR1 SGHTA and CDR2 FQGNSA. J lost 3 bases, V lost 4 bases, and 3 bases had no gene match. The CDR3 loop reads CASSYRLAGEETQYF. For the CDR3, the DNA is TGTGCCAGCAGCTACAGACTAGCGGGGGAAGAGACCCAGTACTTC.

V gene TRBV28 combines with J gene TRBJ1-5, with D unresolved. Trimming shortened V by 6 bases and J by 14 bases, and 17 bases separated the two germline ends. The germline V gene encodes CDR1 MDHEN and CDR2 SYDVKM. The CDR3 extends over 12 amino acids. CDR3 region: CASSYFTGLEHF. For the CDR3, the DNA is TGTGCCAGCAGCTATTTTACCGGGCTGGAGCATTTT.

This chain uses TRBV28 with TRBJ1-3; unclear D gene. V gave up 6 bases and J gave up 0 bases, with 3 bases separating them. Germline lookup yields CDR1 MDHEN and CDR2 SYDVKM. The CDR3 consists of 12 residues. CDR3 amino acids: CASRGSGNTIYF. CDR3 DNA: TGTGCCAGCAGGGGCTCTGGAAACACCATATATTTT. Full variable domain (outside the CDR3, taken from reference TRBV28 and TRBJ1-3): DVKVTQSSRYLVKRTGEKVFLECVQDMDHENMFWYRQDPGLGLRLIYFSYDVKMKEKGDIPEGYSVSREKKERFSLILESASTNQTSMYLCASRGSGNTIYFGEGSWLTVV.

The CDR3 spells CASSFGKADYEQYF. CDR3 coding DNA: TGTGCCAGCAGCTTTGGTAAGGCAGACTACGAGCAGTACTTC. The rearrangement uses TRBV7-6 and TRBJ2-7; D remains ambiguous. The CDR3 is made up of 14 amino acids. The V gene lost 3 bases and the J gene lost 3 bases, with 12 bases spanning the gap. Germline values: CDR1 SGHVS, CDR2 FNYEAQ.

V is TRBV5-1 and J is TRBJ2-7, with D perhaps matching TRBD1 (6 bases). The germline gives CDR1 SGHRS, CDR2 YFSETQ. The length of the CDR3 is 15 residues. The ends were cut back, 4 bases at V and 2 bases at J, with 16 bases in the middle. The CDR3 bases are TGCGCCAGCAGCCGACCCCAGGGGAGCCCCTACGAGCAGTACTTC. Its translation is CASSRPQGSPYEQYF. Variable domain in full (rest from reference TRBV5-1 and TRBJ2-7): KAGVTQTPRYLIKTRGQQVTLSCSPISGHRSVSWYQQTPGQGLQFLFEYFSETQRNKGNFPGRFSGRQFSNSRSEMNVSTLELGDSALYLCASSRPQGSPYEQYFGPGTRLTVT.

The J gene is TRBJ1-5, the V gene TRBV19; D is uncertain. The CDR3 consists of 11 residues. The germline gives CDR1 LNHDA, CDR2 SQIVND (reference sequence). V shed 6 bases and J shed 8 bases, with 8 bases lying between them. CDR3: CASRGGEPQHF. DNA for the CDR3: TGTGCCAGTAGGGGTGGTGAGCCCCAGCATTTT.

The chain combines TRBV28 with TRBJ1-1; no firm D call. Trimming left V 8 bases short and J 6 bases short, with 10 bases between. The CDR3 totals 11 residues. Germline V CDR1 and CDR2: MDHEN, SYDVKM. CDR3 DNA sequence: TGTGCCAGCGGCGCTGTGTCTGAAGCTTTCTTT. Protein: CASGAVSEAFF.

The gene calls are TRBV19 and TRBJ2-7; D is ambiguous. Germline V gene sequence: CDR1 LNHDA, CDR2 SQIVND (reference sequence). The germline V and J ends were trimmed by 3 bases and 3 bases, with 15 bases remaining between them. CDR3 length equals 15 residues. The chain's CDR3 is CASSMEGPGGYEQYF. Written as DNA, the CDR3 is TGTGCCAGTAGTATGGAAGGACCAGGTGGCTACGAGCAGTACTTC. Supplemented by reference TRBV19 and TRBJ2-7, the full variable domain reads DGGITQSPKYLFRKEGQNVTLSCEQNLNHDAMYWYRQDPGQGLRLIYYSQIVNDFQKGDIAEGYSVSREKKESFPLTVTSAQKNPTAFYLCASSMEGPGGYEQYFGPGTRLTVT.

This sequence joins TRBV5-1 and TRBJ1-1, with 7 nucleotides matching TRBD1. The CDR3 spans 16 residues. CDR1 is SGHRS, CDR2 YFSETQ, per germline. Losses at the gene ends were 4 bases for V and 3 bases for J; bases not matched to a gene: 12. CDR3 sequence: CASSTGQVQGYTEAFF. In nucleotides, the CDR3 is TGCGCCAGCAGCACCGGACAGGTCCAAGGCTACACTGAAGCTTTCTTT.

The rearrangement uses TRBV9 and TRBJ2-3; tentatively, D is TRBD1 or TRBD2 (6 bases each). Germline CDR1 SGDLS, CDR2 YYNGEE. V lost 4 bases and J lost 3, with 18 bases in between. This CDR3 comprises 16 residues. The CDR3 protein is CASSLQGGLGTDTQYF. In DNA, the CDR3 is TGTGCCAGCAGCTTACAGGGAGGTCTTGGTACAGATACGCAGTATTTT.

The chain recombines TRBV21-1 with TRBJ2-6; the D segment call TRBD1 is taken from the table without a DNA check. TRBV21-1 is reported as a pseudogene. The CDR3 covers 18 residues. The DNA of the CDR3 is TGTGCCAGCAGCAAAGAGGGGAAGGGCCCCTCTGGGGCCAACGTCCTGACTTTC. Encoded protein: CASSKEGKGPSGANVLTF.

The chain has TRBV7-2 and TRBJ2-4; D might be TRBD2 (6 bases). V lost 5 bases to trimming and J lost 8 bases, with 16 bases between them. Per germline, CDR1 SGHTA and CDR2 FQGNSA. CDR3 size: 14 residues. The CDR3 sequence is CASSLQGQRDIQYF. The DNA of the CDR3 is TGTGCCAGCAGCCTCCAAGGCCAGCGGGACATTCAGTACTTC. Based on the CDR3 plus reference TRBV7-2 and TRBJ2-4, the full variable domain is GAGVSQSPSNKVTEKGKDVELRCDPISGHTALYWYRQSLGQGLEFLIYFQGNSAPDKSGLPSDRFSAERTGGSVSTLTIQRTQQEDSAVYLCASSLQGQRDIQYFGAGTRLSVL.

Written as DNA, the CDR3 is TGTGCCAGTAGTATAGATAGGACAGGCGGGAACACCGGGGAGCTGTTTTTT. Its translation is CASSIDRTGGNTGELFF. The chain is built from TRBV19 and TRBJ2-2; 7 bases are shared with TRBD1. This CDR3 contains 17 residues. After removal of 0 bases from V and 1 base from J, the junction contained 5 bases not matched to a gene. Per germline, CDR1 LNHDA and CDR2 SQIVND (reference sequence).

The gene calls are TRBV20-1 and TRBJ1-5; D gene ambiguous. Germline-derived CDR1 and CDR2 are DFQATT and SNEGSKA (reference sequence). The V end was cut by 3 bases, the J end by 3 bases, with 9 bases between. CDR3 length: 13 amino acids. The CDR3 here is CSASSRHNQPQHF. Here the CDR3 DNA reads TGCAGTGCTAGTTCCAGGCACAATCAGCCCCAGCATTTT.

The V call is TRBV6-4, the J call TRBJ1-6, with 8 bases matching TRBD1. With V trimmed by 2 bases and J by 6 bases, 3 bases remained unmatched. The length of the CDR3 is 15 residues. The germline gives CDR1 MRHNA, CDR2 SNTAGT. CDR3 protein: CASSDRQGLNSPLHF. As DNA, the CDR3 is TGTGCCAGCAGTGACCGACAGGGGCTTAATTCACCCCTCCACTTT.

This chain uses TRBV6-2 or TRBV6-3 with TRBJ1-2; D not certain. Per germline, CDR1 MNHEY and CDR2 SVGEGT. Trimming removed 3 bases from V and 4 bases from J, with 6 bases in between. This CDR3 has 12 amino acids. CDR3: CASSYGPYGYTF. Here the CDR3 DNA reads TGTGCCAGCAGTTATGGGCCCTATGGCTACACCTTC.

Notes on this clone: Germline is not matched at one junction end, which may reflect a read error. The chain combines TRBV6-6 with TRBJ2-2, with TRBD2 identical over 10 bases. CDR1 and CDR2 from the germline V gene are MNHNY and SVGAGI (reference sequence). The CDR3 runs 16 residues. CDR3 sequence (DNA): TGTGCCAGCCGTTACGCAGCGGGGGGGCCCGACGGGGAGCTGTTTTTT. This codes for CASRYAAGGPDGELFF.

The chain has TRBV6-1 and TRBJ1-2; D might be TRBD1 (5 bases). The V end was cut by 2 bases, the J end by 8 bases, with 12 bases between. The CDR3 contains 13 residues. Germline CDR1 is MNHNS and CDR2 is SASEGT. In nucleotides, the CDR3 is TGTGCCAGCAGTGAATTGAGGGGTCAAGGCTACACCTTC. The encoded protein is CASSELRGQGYTF.

This chain uses TRBV6-5 with TRBJ2-5; TRBD1 or TRBD2 may be the D gene (5 bases each). The V end was cut by 11 bases, the J end by 5 bases, with 15 bases between. Germline CDR1 reads MNHEY; CDR2 reads SVGAGI. This CDR3 region has 12 residues. This chain's CDR3 is CAAGASWETQYF. In DNA form, the CDR3 reads TGTGCCGCCGGGGCAAGCTGGGAGACCCAGTACTTC.